A selection of T cell receptor beta chains follows, all from one sample in a study of T cell responses to AZD1222 COVID-19 vaccine. TCRdb's table, derived via immunoSEQ multiplex PCR, lists solely in-frame clones and lacks some. The sample carries 150,000 to 250,000 clones, roughly 92% recorded once. This sample comprised peripheral blood, obtained 28 days after the second AZD1222 dose. The origin of the receptors is an adult who received the AZD1222 COVID-19 vaccine. CDR3s include the opening cysteine and the closing phenylalanine or tryptophan. Fields, in order: CDR3 protein, CDR3 DNA, clone size, D gene, V gene, J gene. D genes are given only for firm matches. For some rows the clone size is stated as once, few or many, or as a class when expanded; others skip it.

CDR3 protein: CASSLTSGTGHGYTF
CDR3 DNA: TGCGCCAGCAGCCTAACTTCCGGGACAGGGCATGGCTACACCTTC
clone size: -
D gene: TRBD1
V gene: TRBV5-1
J gene: TRBJ1-2

CDR3 protein: CASSVRGTDTQYF
CDR3 DNA: TGTGCCAGTAGTGTCCGGGGCACAGATACGCAGTATTTT
clone size: -
D gene: -
V gene: TRBV19
J gene: TRBJ2-3

CDR3 protein: CASSYQESGYTF
CDR3 DNA: TGTGCCAGTAGTTATCAGGAATCCGGCTACACCTTC
clone size: -
D gene: -
V gene: TRBV19
J gene: TRBJ1-2

CDR3 protein: CASSQEIQLGTQYF
CDR3 DNA: TGTGCCAGCAGCCAAGAAATTCAGCTAGGGACCCAGTACTTC
clone size: -
D gene: -
V gene: TRBV3-1/TRBV3-2
J gene: TRBJ2-5

CDR3 protein: CASSLETRGYTF
CDR3 DNA: TGTGCCAGCAGTTTAGAGACCCGAGGCTACACCTTC
clone size: -
D gene: -
V gene: TRBV12-3/TRBV12-4
J gene: TRBJ1-2

CDR3 protein: CASSSTGGYEQYF
CDR3 DNA: TGTGCCAGCAGCTCGACAGGGGGCTACGAGCAGTACTTC
clone size: -
D gene: TRBD1
V gene: TRBV7-2
J gene: TRBJ2-7

CDR3 protein: CASTMGPDTEAFF
CDR3 DNA: TGTGCCAGCACCATGGGGCCGGACACTGAAGCTTTCTTT
clone size: -
D gene: -
V gene: TRBV3-1/TRBV3-2
J gene: TRBJ1-1

CDR3 protein: CASSYILWGTDTQYF
CDR3 DNA: TGTGCCAGCAGTTACATCCTTTGGGGTACAGATACGCAGTATTTT
clone size: -
D gene: -
V gene: TRBV6-5
J gene: TRBJ2-3

CDR3 protein: CASRDRNEQFF
CDR3 DNA: TGTGCCAGCAGGGACCGCAATGAGCAGTTCTTC
clone size: -
D gene: -
V gene: TRBV5-4
J gene: TRBJ2-1

CDR3 protein: CASSFSWGGNEKLFF
CDR3 DNA: TGTGCCAGCAGCTTTTCTTGGGGGGGAAATGAAAAACTGTTTTTT
clone size: -
D gene: -
V gene: TRBV5-4
J gene: TRBJ1-4

CDR3 protein: CASKYRGAQGTQYF
CDR3 DNA: TGTGCCAGCAAGTATCGGGGGGCTCAGGGGACCCAGTACTTC
clone size: -
D gene: -
V gene: TRBV27
J gene: TRBJ2-5

CDR3 protein: CAIPTPNTEAFF
CDR3 DNA: TGTGCCATCCCGACGCCAAACACTGAAGCTTTCTTT
clone size: -
D gene: -
V gene: TRBV7-9
J gene: TRBJ1-1

CDR3 protein: CASMTSGGEQYF
CDR3 DNA: TGTGCCAGCATGACTAGCGGGGGCGAGCAGTACTTC
clone size: -
D gene: TRBD2
V gene: TRBV6-5
J gene: TRBJ2-7

CDR3 protein: CATSRDQAGPNSPLHF
CDR3 DNA: TGTGCCACCAGCAGAGATCAGGCGGGACCCAATTCACCCCTCCACTTT
clone size: -
D gene: -
V gene: TRBV15
J gene: TRBJ1-6

CDR3 protein: CASSSTKRVSTDTQYF
CDR3 DNA: TGTGCCAGCAGCTCCACGAAGCGGGTGAGCACAGATACGCAGTATTTT
clone size: -
D gene: -
V gene: TRBV7-9
J gene: TRBJ2-3

CDR3 protein: CASSVTDYSGANVLTF
CDR3 DNA: TGCGCCAGCAGCGTAACCGACTACTCTGGGGCCAACGTCCTGACTTTC
clone size: -
D gene: -
V gene: TRBV5-1
J gene: TRBJ2-6

CDR3 protein: CASSLAGGQKTQYF
CDR3 DNA: TGTGCCAGCAGCTTAGCGGGGGGGCAGAAGACCCAGTACTTC
clone size: -
D gene: TRBD2
V gene: TRBV11-2
J gene: TRBJ2-5

CDR3 protein: CAWSFRLSVSGNTIYF
CDR3 DNA: TGTGCCTGGAGTTTTCGGTTATCGGTTTCTGGAAACACCATATATTTT
clone size: -
D gene: -
V gene: TRBV30
J gene: TRBJ1-3

CDR3 protein: CASSFQDSYNEQFF
CDR3 DNA: TGCGCCAGCAGCTTCCAGGACTCCTACAATGAGCAGTTCTTC
clone size: -
D gene: -
V gene: TRBV5-1
J gene: TRBJ2-1

CDR3 protein: CASRRFSDNSPLHF
CDR3 DNA: TGTGCCAGCCGACGATTTTCTGATAATTCACCCCTCCACTTT
clone size: once
D gene: -
V gene: TRBV5-4
J gene: TRBJ1-6

CDR3 protein: CASSLSGSSYNSPLHF
CDR3 DNA: TGTGCCAGCAGCTTATCAGGGAGCTCCTATAATTCACCCCTCCACTTT
clone size: -
D gene: -
V gene: TRBV7-6
J gene: TRBJ1-6

CDR3 protein: CASRRQDNQPQHF
CDR3 DNA: TGTGCCAGCAGAAGACAGGACAATCAGCCCCAGCATTTT
clone size: -
D gene: -
V gene: TRBV6-5
J gene: TRBJ1-5

CDR3 protein: CASRLADKGPRFYSNQPQHF
CDR3 DNA: TGTGCAAGTCGCTTAGCGGATAAAGGACCGCGATTCTATAGCAATCAGCCCCAGCATTTT
clone size: once
D gene: -
V gene: TRBV12-2
J gene: TRBJ1-5

CDR3 protein: CASRQKPYSGNTIYF
CDR3 DNA: TGTGCCAGCAGACAGAAGCCGTACTCTGGAAACACCATATATTTT
clone size: -
D gene: -
V gene: TRBV6-5
J gene: TRBJ1-3

CDR3 protein: CASSYSMWAKEDSYNSPLHF
CDR3 DNA: TGTGCCAGCAGTTACTCGATGTGGGCCAAAGAGGACTCCTATAATTCACCCCTCCACTTT
clone size: -
D gene: -
V gene: TRBV6-2/TRBV6-3
J gene: TRBJ1-6

CDR3 protein: CASSLQGQLVNQPQHF
CDR3 DNA: TGTGCCAGCAGCTTGCAGGGACAGTTGGTAAATCAGCCCCAGCATTTT
clone size: -
D gene: TRBD1
V gene: TRBV7-8
J gene: TRBJ1-5

CDR3 protein: CASSWTGTEKLFF
CDR3 DNA: TGTGCCAGCAGCTGGACAGGAACTGAAAAACTGTTTTTT
clone size: -
D gene: TRBD1
V gene: TRBV12-3/TRBV12-4
J gene: TRBJ1-4

CDR3 protein: CASTSLGATNEKLFF
CDR3 DNA: TGTGCCAGTACGAGCCTCGGAGCAACTAATGAAAAACTGTTTTTT
clone size: -
D gene: -
V gene: TRBV19
J gene: TRBJ1-4

CDR3 protein: CASLLRAANTEAFF
CDR3 DNA: TGTGCCAGCCTACTACGGGCGGCAAACACTGAAGCTTTCTTT
clone size: -
D gene: -
V gene: TRBV2
J gene: TRBJ1-1

CDR3 protein: CASSFRASGDYGYTF
CDR3 DNA: TGTGCCAGCAGCTTCAGGGCATCCGGAGACTATGGCTACACCTTC
clone size: -
D gene: -
V gene: TRBV7-2
J gene: TRBJ1-2

CDR3 protein: CASSFLSGQGNEKLFF
CDR3 DNA: TGTGCCAGCAGTTTTCTCTCGGGACAGGGGAATGAAAAACTGTTTTTT
clone size: -
D gene: TRBD1
V gene: TRBV27
J gene: TRBJ1-4

CDR3 protein: CASSEALLAGGYNEQFF
CDR3 DNA: TGTGCCAGCAGTGAAGCGCTTCTAGCGGGGGGGTACAATGAGCAGTTCTTC
clone size: once
D gene: TRBD2
V gene: TRBV6-1
J gene: TRBJ2-1

CDR3 protein: CASSLGLNSPLHF
CDR3 DNA: TGTGCCAGCAGCTTGGGCCTCAATTCACCCCTCCACTTT
clone size: -
D gene: -
V gene: TRBV7-2
J gene: TRBJ1-6

CDR3 protein: CASSLGLRDGRNQPQHF
CDR3 DNA: TGTGCCAGCAGCTTGGGGCTCAGGGACGGGAGAAATCAGCCCCAGCATTTT
clone size: -
D gene: -
V gene: TRBV5-5
J gene: TRBJ1-5

CDR3 protein: CASRGDVYEQYF
CDR3 DNA: TGTGCCAGCAGGGGGGACGTCTACGAGCAGTACTTC
clone size: -
D gene: -
V gene: TRBV2
J gene: TRBJ2-7

CDR3 protein: CASTLQGWDQPQHF
CDR3 DNA: TGTGCCAGCACCCTACAGGGTTGGGATCAGCCCCAGCATTTT
clone size: -
D gene: -
V gene: TRBV19
J gene: TRBJ1-5

CDR3 protein: CASSYSVLGGSPLHF
CDR3 DNA: TGTGCCAGCAGTTACTCCGTGTTGGGGGGTTCACCCCTCCACTTT
clone size: -
D gene: -
V gene: TRBV6-6
J gene: TRBJ1-6

CDR3 protein: CASSQGFYSYEQYF
CDR3 DNA: TGTGCCAGCAGCCAAGGGTTTTACTCCTACGAGCAGTACTTC
clone size: -
D gene: -
V gene: TRBV14
J gene: TRBJ2-7

CDR3 protein: CASSRGSTGGAFF
CDR3 DNA: TGTGCCAGCAGCCGAGGCTCTACAGGGGGAGCTTTCTTT
clone size: -
D gene: TRBD1
V gene: TRBV11-2
J gene: TRBJ1-1